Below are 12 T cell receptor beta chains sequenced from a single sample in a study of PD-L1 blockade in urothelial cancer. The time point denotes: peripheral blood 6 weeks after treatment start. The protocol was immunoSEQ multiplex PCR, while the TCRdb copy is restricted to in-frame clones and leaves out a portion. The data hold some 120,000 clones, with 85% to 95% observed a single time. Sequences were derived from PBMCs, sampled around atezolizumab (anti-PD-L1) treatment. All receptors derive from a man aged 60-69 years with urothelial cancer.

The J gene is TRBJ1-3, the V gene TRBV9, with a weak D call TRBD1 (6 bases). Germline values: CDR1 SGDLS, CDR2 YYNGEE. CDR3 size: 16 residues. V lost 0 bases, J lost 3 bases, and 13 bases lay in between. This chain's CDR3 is CASSVETGSSGNTIYF. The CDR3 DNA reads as TGTGCCAGCAGCGTAGAAACAGGGTCGAGTGGAAACACCATATATTTT.

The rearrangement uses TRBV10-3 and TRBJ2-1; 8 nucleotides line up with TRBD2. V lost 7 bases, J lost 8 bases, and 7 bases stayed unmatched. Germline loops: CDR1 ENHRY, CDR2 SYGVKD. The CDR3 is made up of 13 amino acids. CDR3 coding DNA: TGTGCCATCAAGCCGGGAGCGGGAGATGAGCAGTTCTTC. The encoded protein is CAIKPGAGDEQFF.

CDR3 in amino acids: CASSLGGVETQYF. The DNA for the CDR3 is TGTGCCAGCAGCTTGGGGGGAGTAGAGACCCAGTACTTC. This chain connects TRBV7-2 to TRBJ2-5, with D perhaps TRBD2 (6 bases). V was pared by 3 bases and J by 4 bases, with 9 bases between. Germline assignment: CDR1 SGHTA and CDR2 FQGNSA. This CDR3 has 13 residues.

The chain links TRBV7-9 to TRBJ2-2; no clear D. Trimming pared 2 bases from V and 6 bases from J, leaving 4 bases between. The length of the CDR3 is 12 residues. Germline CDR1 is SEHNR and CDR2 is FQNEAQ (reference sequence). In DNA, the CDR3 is TGTGCCAGCAGCTTACGTGCCGGGGAGCTGTTTTTT. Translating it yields CASSLRAGELFF.

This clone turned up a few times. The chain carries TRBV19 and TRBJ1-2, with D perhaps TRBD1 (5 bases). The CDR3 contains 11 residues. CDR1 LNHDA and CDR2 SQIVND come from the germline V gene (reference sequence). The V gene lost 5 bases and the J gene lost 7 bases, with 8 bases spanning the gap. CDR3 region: CASSGAGGYTF. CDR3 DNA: TGTGCCAGTAGTGGGGCAGGTGGCTACACCTTC. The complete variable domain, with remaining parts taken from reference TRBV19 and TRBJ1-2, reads DGGITQSPKYLFRKEGQNVTLSCEQNLNHDAMYWYRQDPGQGLRLIYYSQIVNDFQKGDIAEGYSVSREKKESFPLTVTSAQKNPTAFYLCASSGAGGYTFGSGTRLTVV.

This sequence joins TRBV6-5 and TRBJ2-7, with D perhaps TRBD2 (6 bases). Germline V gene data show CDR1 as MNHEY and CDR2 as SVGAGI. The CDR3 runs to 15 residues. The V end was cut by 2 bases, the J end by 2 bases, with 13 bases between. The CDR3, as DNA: TGTGCCAGCAGTTACCAGAGCGGGCCCCCCTACGAGCAGTACTTC. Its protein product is CASSYQSGPPYEQYF.

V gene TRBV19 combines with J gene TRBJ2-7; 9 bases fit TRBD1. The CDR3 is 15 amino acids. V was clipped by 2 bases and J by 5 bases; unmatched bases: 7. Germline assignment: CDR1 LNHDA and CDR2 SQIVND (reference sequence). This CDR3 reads CASSIPGTGTDEQYF. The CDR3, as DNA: TGTGCCAGTAGTATACCCGGGACAGGGACCGACGAGCAGTACTTC.

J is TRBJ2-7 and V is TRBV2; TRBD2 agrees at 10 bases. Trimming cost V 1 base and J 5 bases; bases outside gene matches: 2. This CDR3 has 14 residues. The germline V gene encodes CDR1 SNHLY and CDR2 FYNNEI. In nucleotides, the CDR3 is TGTGCCAGCAGTGAAGGGCTAGCGGGAGACGAGCAGTACTTC. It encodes CASSEGLAGDEQYF.

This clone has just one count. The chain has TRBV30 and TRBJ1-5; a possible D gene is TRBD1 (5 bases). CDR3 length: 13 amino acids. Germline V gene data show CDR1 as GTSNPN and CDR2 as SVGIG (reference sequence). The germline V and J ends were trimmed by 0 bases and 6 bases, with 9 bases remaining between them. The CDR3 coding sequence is TGTGCCTGGAGTGTAAAGGGGTTTCAGCCCCAGCATTTT. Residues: CAWSVKGFQPQHF.

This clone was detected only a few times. In DNA form, the CDR3 reads TGTGCCAGCAGTCTGGGAGGCAGTCGGAACACTGAAGCTTTCTTT. Its translation: CASSLGGSRNTEAFF. The chain is built from TRBV6-6 and TRBJ1-1, with D unresolved. The CDR3 has 15 amino acids. Germline CDR1 is MNHNY and CDR2 is SVGAGI (reference sequence). With 5 bases removed from V and 1 base from J, the gap between germline ends came to 14 bases.

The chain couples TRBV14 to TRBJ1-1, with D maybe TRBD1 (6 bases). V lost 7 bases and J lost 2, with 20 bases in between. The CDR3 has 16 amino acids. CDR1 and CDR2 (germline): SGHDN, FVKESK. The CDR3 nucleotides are TGTGCCAGCACCCCACTTCAGGGGAACCTTAACACTGAAGCTTTCTTT. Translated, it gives CASTPLQGNLNTEAFF.

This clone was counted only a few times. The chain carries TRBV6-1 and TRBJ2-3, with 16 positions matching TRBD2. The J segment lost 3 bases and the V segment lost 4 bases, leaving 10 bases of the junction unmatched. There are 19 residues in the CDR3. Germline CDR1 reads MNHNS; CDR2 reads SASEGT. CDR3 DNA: TGTGCCAGCAGTGGGGGACTAGCGGGAGGGCCCGGTAGTACAGATACGCAGTATTTT. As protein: CASSGGLAGGPGSTDTQYF.